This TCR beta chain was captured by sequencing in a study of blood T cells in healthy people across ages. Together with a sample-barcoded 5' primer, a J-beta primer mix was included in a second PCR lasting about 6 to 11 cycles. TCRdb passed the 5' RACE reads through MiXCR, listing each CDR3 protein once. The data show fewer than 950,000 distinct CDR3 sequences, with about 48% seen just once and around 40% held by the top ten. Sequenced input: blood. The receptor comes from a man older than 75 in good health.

This CDR3 is CSARGLEWSYEQYF. CDR3 nucleotides: TGCAGTGCTAGGGGACTCGAGTGGTCCTACGAGCAGTACTTC. The V gene is TRBV20-1, the J gene TRBJ2-7; tentative D call: TRBD2 (6 bases). Germline V gives CDR1 DFQATT, CDR2 SNEGSKA (reference sequence). CDR3 length: 14 residues. V was shortened by 3 bases and J by 1 base, with 13 bases between the two germline ends.